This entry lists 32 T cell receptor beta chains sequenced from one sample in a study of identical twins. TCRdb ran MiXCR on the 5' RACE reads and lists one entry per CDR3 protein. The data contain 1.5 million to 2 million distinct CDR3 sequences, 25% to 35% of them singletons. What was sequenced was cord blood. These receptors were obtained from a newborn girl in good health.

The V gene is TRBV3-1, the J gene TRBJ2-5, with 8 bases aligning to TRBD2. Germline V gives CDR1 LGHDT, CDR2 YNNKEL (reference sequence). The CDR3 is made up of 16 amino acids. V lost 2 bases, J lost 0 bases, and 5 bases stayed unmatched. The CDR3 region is CASSQPILADQETQYF. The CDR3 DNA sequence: TGTGCCAGCAGCCAACCGATACTAGCGGACCAAGAGACCCAGTACTTC.

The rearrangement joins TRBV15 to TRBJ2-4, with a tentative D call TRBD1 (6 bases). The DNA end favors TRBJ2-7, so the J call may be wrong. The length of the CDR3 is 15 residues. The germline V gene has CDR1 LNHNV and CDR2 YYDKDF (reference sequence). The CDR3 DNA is TGTGCCACCAGCAGAGGAGGGAACAGGGAGAACGAGCAGTACTTC. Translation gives CATSRGGNRENEQYF.

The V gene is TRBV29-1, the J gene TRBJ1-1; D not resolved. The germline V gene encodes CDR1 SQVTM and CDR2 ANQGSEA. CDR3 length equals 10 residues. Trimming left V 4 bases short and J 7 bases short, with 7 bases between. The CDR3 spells CSVARGEAFF. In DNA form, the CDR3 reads TGCAGCGTTGCGCGGGGTGAAGCTTTCTTT.

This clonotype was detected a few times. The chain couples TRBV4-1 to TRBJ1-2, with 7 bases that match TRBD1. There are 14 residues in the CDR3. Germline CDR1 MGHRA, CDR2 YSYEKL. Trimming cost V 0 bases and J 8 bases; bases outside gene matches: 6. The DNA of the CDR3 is TGCGCCAGCAGCCAAGACAGACAGGGAATGGGCTACACCTTC. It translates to CASSQDRQGMGYTF.

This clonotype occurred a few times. CDR3 sequence: CSASKGREYGYTF. CDR3 sequence (DNA): TGCAGTGCTAGTAAGGGAAGGGAATATGGCTACACCTTC. The chain employs TRBV20-1 and TRBJ1-2; D unresolved. CDR1 and CDR2 from the germline V gene are DFQATT and SNEGSKA (reference sequence). The length of the CDR3 is 13 residues. V was clipped by 3 bases and J by 5 bases, with 13 bases between them.

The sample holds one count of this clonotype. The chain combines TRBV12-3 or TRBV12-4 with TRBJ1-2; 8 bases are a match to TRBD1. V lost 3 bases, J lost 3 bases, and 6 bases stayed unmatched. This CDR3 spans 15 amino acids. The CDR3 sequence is CASSFWAGGDYGYTF. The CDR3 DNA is TGTGCCAGCAGTTTTTGGGCAGGGGGCGACTATGGCTACACCTTC.

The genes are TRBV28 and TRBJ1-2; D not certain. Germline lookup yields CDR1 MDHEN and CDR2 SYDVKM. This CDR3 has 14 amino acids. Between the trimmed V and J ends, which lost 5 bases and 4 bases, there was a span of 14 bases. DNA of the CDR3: TGTGCCAGCAGTCCCCCCGTGGGGTCCTATGGCTACACCTTC. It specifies CASSPPVGSYGYTF.

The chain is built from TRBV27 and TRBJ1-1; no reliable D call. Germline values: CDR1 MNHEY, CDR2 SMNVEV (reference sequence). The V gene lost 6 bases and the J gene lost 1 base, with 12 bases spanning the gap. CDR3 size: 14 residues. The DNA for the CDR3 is TGTGCCAGCAGGACCTCACCAGGGAACACTGAAGCTTTCTTT. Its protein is CASRTSPGNTEAFF.

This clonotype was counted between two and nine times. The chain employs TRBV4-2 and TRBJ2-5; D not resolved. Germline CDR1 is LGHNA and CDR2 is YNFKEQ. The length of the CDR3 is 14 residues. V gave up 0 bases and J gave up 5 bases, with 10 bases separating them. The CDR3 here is CASSQDRLGETQYF. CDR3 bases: TGTGCCAGCAGCCAAGATAGGCTGGGGGAGACCCAGTACTTC.

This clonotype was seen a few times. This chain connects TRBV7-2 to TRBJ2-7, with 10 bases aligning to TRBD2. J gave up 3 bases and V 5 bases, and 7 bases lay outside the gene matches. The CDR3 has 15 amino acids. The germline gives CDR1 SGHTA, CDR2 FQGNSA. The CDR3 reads CASSRTASGSYEQYF. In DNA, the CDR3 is TGTGCCAGCAGCCGGACGGCTAGCGGGAGCTACGAGCAGTACTTC.

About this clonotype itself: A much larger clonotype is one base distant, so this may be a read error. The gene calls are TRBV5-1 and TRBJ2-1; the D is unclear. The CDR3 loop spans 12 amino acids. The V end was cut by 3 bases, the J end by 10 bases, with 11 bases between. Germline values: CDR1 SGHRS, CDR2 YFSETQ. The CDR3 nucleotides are TGCGCCAGCAGCTACCCCAACTACGAGCAGTTCTTC. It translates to CASSYPNYEQFF.

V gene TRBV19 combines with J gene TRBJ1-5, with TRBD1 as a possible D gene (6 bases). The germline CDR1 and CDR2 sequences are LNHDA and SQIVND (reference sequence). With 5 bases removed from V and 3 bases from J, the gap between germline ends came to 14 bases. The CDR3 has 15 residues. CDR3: CASSPPRGPNQPQHF. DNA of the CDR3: TGTGCCAGTAGTCCTCCTCGGGGGCCCAATCAGCCCCAGCATTTT.

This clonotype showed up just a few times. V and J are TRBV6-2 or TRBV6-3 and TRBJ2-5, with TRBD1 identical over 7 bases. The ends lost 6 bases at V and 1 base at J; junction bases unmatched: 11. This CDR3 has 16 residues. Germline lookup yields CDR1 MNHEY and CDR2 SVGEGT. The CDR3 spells CASRPIHRDSQETQYF. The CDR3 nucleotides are TGTGCCAGCAGGCCCATACACCGGGACAGCCAAGAGACCCAGTACTTC.

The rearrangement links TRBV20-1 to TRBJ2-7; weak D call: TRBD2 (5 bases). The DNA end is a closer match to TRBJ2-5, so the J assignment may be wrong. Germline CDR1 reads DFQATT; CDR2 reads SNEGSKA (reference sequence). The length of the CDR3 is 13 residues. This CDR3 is CSAIGLIEETQYF. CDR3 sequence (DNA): TGCAGTGCTATAGGACTGATCGAAGAGACCCAGTACTTC.

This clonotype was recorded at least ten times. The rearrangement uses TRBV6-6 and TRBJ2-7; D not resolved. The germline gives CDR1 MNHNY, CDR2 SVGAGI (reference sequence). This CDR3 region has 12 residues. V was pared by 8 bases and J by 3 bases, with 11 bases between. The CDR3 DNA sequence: TGTGCCAGCTCTTACGGTATCTACGAGCAGTACTTC. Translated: CASSYGIYEQYF.

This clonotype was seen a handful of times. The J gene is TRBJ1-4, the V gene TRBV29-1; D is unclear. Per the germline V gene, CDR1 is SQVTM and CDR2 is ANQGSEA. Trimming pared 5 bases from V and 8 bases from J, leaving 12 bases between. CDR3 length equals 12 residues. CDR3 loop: CSVFTAGEKLFF. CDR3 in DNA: TGCAGCGTTTTCACAGCCGGAGAAAAACTGTTTTTT.

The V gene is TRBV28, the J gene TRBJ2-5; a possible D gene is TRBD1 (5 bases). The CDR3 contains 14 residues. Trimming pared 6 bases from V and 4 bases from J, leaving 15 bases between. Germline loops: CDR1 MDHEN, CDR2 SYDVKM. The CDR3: CASREHRLRETQYF. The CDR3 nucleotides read TGTGCCAGCAGGGAGCACAGGCTTCGAGAGACCCAGTACTTC.

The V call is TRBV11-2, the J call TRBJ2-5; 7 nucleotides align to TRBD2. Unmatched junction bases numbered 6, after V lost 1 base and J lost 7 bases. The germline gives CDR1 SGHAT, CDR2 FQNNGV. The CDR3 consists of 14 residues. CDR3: CASSLGGLEVTQYF. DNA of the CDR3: TGTGCCAGCAGCTTAGGAGGACTAGAGGTGACCCAGTACTTC.

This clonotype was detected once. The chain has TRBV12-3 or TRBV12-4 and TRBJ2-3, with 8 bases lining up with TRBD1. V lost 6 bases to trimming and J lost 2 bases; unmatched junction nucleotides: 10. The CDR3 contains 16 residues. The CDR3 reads CASRPQGAVLTDTQYF. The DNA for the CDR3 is TGTGCCAGCAGACCCCAGGGGGCTGTGCTCACAGATACGCAGTATTTT.

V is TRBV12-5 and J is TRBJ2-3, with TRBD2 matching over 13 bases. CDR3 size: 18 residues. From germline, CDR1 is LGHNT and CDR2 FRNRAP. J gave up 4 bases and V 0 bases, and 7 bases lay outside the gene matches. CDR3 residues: CASGLVLRTSGSPDTQYF. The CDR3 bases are TGTGCTAGTGGTTTGGTACTCCGGACTAGCGGGAGTCCAGATACGCAGTATTTT.

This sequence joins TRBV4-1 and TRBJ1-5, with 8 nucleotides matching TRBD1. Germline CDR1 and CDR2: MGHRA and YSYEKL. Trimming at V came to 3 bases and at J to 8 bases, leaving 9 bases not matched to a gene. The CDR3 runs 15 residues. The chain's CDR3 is CASSHPGQGLEPQHF. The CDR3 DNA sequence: TGCGCCAGCAGCCACCCAGGACAGGGCCTAGAGCCCCAGCATTTT.

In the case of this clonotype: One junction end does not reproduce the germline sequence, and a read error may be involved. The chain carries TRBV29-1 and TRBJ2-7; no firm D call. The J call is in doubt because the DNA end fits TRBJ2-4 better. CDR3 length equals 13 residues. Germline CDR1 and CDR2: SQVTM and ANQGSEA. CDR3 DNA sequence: TGCAGCGTTGCGTCCAGTTCCAAAAGCATTCAGTACTTC. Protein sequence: CSVASSSKSIQYF.

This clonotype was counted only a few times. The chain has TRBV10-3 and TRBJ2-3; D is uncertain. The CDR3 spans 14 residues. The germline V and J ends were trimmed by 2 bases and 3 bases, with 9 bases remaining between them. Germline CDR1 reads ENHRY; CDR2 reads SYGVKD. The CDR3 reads CAISEVVWTDTQYF. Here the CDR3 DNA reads TGTGCCATCAGTGAGGTAGTGTGGACAGATACGCAGTATTTT.

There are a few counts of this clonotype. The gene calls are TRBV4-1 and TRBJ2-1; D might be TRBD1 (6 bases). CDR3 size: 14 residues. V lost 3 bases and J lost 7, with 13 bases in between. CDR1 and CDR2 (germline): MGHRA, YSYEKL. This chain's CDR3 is CASSHLSRGNEQFF. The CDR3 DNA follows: TGCGCCAGCAGCCACCTTAGCAGGGGAAATGAGCAGTTCTTC.

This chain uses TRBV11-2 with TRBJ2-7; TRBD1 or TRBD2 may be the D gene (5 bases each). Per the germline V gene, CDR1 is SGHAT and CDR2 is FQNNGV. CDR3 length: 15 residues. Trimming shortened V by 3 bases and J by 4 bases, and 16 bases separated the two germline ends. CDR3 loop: CASSFPPTGAYEQYF. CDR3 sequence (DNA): TGTGCCAGCAGCTTCCCCCCGACCGGGGCGTACGAGCAGTACTTC.

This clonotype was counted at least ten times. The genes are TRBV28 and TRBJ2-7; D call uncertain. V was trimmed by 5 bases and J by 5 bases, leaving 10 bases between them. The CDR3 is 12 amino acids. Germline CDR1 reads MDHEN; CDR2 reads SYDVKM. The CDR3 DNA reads TGTGCCAGCAGTCCCCTACTAAACGAGCAGTACTTC. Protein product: CASSPLLNEQYF.

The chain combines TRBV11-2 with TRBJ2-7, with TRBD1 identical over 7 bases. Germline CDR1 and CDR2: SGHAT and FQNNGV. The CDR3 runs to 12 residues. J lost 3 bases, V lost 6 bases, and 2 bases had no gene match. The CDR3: CASRPGGYEQYF. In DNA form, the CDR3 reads TGTGCCAGCAGACCAGGGGGCTACGAGCAGTACTTC.

CDR3 nucleotide sequence: TGTGCCAGCAGACCGCCGAGGGGGGCCTACGAGCAGTACTTC. Its translation is CASRPPRGAYEQYF. The chain couples TRBV2 to TRBJ2-7, with D perhaps being TRBD1 or TRBD2 (6 bases each). CDR1 and CDR2 (germline): SNHLY, FYNNEI. Trimming took 6 bases from V and 2 from J, leaving 14 bases between them. This CDR3 contains 14 residues.

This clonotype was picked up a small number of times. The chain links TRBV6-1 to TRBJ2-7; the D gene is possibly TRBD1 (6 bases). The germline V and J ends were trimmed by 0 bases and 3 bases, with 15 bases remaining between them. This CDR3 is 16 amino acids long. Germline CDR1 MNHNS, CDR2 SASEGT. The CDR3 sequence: CASSEARSGEGYEQYF. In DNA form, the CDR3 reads TGTGCCAGCAGTGAAGCTAGGTCAGGGGAAGGCTACGAGCAGTACTTC.

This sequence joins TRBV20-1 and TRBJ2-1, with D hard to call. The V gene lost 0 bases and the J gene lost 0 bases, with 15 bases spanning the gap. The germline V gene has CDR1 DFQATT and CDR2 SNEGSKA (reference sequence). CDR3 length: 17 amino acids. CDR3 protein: CSARDGSLLSSYNEQFF. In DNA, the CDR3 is TGCAGTGCTAGAGATGGCAGCCTCCTTAGCTCCTACAATGAGCAGTTCTTC.

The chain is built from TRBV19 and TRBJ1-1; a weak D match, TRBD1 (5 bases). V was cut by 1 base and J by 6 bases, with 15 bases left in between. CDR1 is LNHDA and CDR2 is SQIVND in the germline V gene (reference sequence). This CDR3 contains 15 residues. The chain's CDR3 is CASSIAGRGKSEAFF. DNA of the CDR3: TGTGCCAGTAGTATAGCAGGGAGAGGGAAATCTGAAGCTTTCTTT.

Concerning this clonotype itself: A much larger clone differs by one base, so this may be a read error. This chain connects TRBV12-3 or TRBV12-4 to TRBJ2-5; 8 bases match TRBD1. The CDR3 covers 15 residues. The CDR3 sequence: CASSRIQGVLYEQDF. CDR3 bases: TGTGCCAGCAGCCGGATACAGGGGGTGTTGTACGAGCAGGACTTC.